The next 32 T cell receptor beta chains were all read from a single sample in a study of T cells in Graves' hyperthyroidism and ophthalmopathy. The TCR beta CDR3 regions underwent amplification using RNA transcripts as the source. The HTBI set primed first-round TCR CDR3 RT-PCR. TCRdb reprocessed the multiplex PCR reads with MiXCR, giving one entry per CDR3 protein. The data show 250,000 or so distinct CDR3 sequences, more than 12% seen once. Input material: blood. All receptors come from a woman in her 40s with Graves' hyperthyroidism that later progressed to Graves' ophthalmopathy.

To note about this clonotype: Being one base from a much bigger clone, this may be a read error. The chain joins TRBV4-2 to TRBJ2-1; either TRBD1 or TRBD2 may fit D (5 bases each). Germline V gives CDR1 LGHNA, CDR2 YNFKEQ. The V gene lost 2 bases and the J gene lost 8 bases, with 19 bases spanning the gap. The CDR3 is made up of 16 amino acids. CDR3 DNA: TGTGCCAGCAGCCAACTTTCGTCCGGGGCGGAGGATGAGCAGTTCTTC. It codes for CASSQLSSGAEDEQFF.

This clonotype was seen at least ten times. The CDR3 protein is CASSQMGRANQPQHF. For the CDR3, the DNA is TGTGCCAGCAGCCAGATGGGAAGGGCCAATCAGCCCCAGCATTTT. The chain joins TRBV5-5 to TRBJ1-5; D ambiguous. The V end lost 4 bases, the J end lost 3 bases, and 14 bases lay between the germline ends. The CDR3 consists of 15 residues. Germline CDR1 reads SGHKS; CDR2 reads YYEKEE (reference sequence).

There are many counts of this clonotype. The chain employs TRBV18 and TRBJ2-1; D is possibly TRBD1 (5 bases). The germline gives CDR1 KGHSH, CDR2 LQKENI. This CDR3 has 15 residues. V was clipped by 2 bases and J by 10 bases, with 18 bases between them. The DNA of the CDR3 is TGTGCCAGCTCACCAAATACCGACCCCTGGGGCGAGCAGTTCTTC. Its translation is CASSPNTDPWGEQFF. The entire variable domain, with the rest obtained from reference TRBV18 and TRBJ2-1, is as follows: NAGVMQNPRHLVRRRGQEARLRCSPMKGHSHVYWYRQLPEEGLKFMVYLQKENIIDESGMPKERFSAEFPKEGPSILRIQQVVRGDSAAYFCASSPNTDPWGEQFFGPGTRLTVL.

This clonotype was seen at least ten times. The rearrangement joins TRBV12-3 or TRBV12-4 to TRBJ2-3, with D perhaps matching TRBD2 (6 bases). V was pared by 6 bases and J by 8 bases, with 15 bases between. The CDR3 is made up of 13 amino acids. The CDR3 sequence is CASRLRTTATQYF. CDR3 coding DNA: TGTGCCAGCAGACTTAGGACTACGGCTACGCAGTATTTT.

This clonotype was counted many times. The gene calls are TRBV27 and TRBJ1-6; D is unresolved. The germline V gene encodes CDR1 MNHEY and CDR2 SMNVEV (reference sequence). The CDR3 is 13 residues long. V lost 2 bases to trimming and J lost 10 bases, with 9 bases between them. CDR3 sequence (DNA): TGTGCCAGCAGTTTACTGCCGGGGTCACCCCTCCACTTT. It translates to CASSLLPGSPLHF.

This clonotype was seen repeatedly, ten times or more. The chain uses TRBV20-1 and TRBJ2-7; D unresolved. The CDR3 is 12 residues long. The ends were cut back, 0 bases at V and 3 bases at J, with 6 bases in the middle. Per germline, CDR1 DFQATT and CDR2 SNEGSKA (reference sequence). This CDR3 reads CSARDMVYEQYF. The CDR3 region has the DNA TGCAGTGCTAGAGATATGGTCTACGAGCAGTACTTC.

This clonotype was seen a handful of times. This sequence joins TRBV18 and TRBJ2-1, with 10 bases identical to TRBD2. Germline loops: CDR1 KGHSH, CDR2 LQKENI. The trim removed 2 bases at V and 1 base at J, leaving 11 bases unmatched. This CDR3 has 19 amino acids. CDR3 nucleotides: TGTGCCAGCTCACCATCCCCAGGACTAGCGGTCTGGTCCTACAATGAGCAGTTCTTC. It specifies CASSPSPGLAVWSYNEQFF.

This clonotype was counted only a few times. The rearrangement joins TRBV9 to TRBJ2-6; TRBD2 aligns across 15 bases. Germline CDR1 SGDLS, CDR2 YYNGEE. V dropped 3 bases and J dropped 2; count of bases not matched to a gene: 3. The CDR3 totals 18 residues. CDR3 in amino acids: CASSAGLAGGAGANVLTF. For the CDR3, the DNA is TGTGCCAGCAGCGCGGGACTAGCGGGAGGAGCTGGGGCCAACGTCCTGACTTTC. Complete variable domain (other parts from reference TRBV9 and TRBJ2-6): DSGVTQTPKHLITATGQRVTLRCSPRSGDLSVYWYQQSLDQGLQFLIQYYNGEERAKGNILERFSAQQFPDLHSELNLSSLELGDSALYFCASSAGLAGGAGANVLTFGAGSRLTVL.

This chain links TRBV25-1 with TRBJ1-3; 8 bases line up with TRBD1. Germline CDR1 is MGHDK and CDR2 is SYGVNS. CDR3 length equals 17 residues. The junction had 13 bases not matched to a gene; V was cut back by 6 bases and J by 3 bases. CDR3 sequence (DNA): TGTGCCAGCAGGGCCCCGACAGGGGAAGTGCTTGGAAACACCATATATTTT. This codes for CASRAPTGEVLGNTIYF. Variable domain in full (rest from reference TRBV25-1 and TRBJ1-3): EADIYQTPRYLVIGTGKKITLECSQTMGHDKMYWYQQDPGMELHLIHYSYGVNSTEKGDLSSESTVSRIRTEHFPLTLESARPSHTSQYLCASRAPTGEVLGNTIYFGEGSWLTVV.

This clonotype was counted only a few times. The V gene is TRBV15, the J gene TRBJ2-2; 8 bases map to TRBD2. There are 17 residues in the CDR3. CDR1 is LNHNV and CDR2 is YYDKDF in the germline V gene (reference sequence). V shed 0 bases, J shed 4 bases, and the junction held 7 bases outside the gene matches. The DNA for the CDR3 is TGTGCCACCAGCAGAGATCCCACTAGCGGTATCACCGGGGAGCTGTTTTTT. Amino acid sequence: CATSRDPTSGITGELFF.

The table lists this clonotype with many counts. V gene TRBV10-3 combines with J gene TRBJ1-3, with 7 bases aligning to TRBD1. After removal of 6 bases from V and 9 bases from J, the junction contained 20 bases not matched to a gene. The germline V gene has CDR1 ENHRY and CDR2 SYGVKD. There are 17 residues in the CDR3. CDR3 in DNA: TGTGCCATCAGCCGGGACAGCCCTAACAACCTCAGGGGCACCATATATTTT. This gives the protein CAISRDSPNNLRGTIYF.

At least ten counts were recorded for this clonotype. The CDR3 loop is CASSPPWGSYEQYF. The DNA for the CDR3 is TGTGCCAGCTCACCACCGTGGGGTTCCTACGAGCAGTACTTC. The V gene is TRBV18, the J gene TRBJ2-7; D uncertain. The V gene's germline CDR1 is KGHSH and CDR2 LQKENI. V lost 0 bases and J 1 base, leaving 7 bases between the germline ends. The CDR3 totals 14 residues. Based on the CDR3 plus reference TRBV18 and TRBJ2-7, the full variable domain is NAGVMQNPRHLVRRRGQEARLRCSPMKGHSHVYWYRQLPEEGLKFMVYLQKENIIDESGMPKERFSAEFPKEGPSILRIQQVVRGDSAAYFCASSPPWGSYEQYFGPGTRLTVT.

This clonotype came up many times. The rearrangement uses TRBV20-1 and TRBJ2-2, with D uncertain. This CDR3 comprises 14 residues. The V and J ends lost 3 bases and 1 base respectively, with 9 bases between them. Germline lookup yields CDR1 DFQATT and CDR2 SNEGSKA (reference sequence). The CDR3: CSASPERNTGELFF. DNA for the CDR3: TGCAGTGCTAGCCCCGAGCGGAACACCGGGGAGCTGTTTTTT.

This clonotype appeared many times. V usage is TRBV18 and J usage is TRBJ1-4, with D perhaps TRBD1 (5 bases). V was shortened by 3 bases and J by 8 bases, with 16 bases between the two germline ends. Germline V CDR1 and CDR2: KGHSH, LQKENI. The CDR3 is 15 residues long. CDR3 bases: TGTGCCAGCTCACCGTCAGACACATCAGGGGAAAAACTGTTTTTT. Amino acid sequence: CASSPSDTSGEKLFF.

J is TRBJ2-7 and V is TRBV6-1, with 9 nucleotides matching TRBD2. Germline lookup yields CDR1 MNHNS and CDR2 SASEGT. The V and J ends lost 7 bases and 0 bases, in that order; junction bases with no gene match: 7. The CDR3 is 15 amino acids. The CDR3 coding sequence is TGTGCCAGCAATCGGGTAGCGGGAGACTCCTACGAGCAGTACTTC. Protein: CASNRVAGDSYEQYF.

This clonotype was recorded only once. CDR3 residues: CASSPAALAGGYEQYF. As DNA, the CDR3 is TGTGCCAGCAGTCCGGCGGCTCTAGCGGGAGGGTACGAGCAGTACTTC. This rearrangement joins TRBV6-2 or TRBV6-3 to TRBJ2-7; 12 bases are shared with TRBD2. V shed 5 bases, J shed 4 bases, and the junction held 9 bases outside the gene matches. This CDR3 is built from 16 residues. Germline V gives CDR1 MNHEY, CDR2 SVGEGT.

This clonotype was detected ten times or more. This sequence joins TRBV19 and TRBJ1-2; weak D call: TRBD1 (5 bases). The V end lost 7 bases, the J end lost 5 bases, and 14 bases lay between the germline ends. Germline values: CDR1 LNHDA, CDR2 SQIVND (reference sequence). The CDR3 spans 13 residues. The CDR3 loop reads CASNQGPSYGYTF. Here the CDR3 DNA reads TGTGCCAGTAATCAGGGCCCAAGTTATGGCTACACCTTC.

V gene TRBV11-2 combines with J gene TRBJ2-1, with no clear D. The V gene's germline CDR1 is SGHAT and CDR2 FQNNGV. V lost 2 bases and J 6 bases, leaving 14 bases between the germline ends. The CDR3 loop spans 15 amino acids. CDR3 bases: TGTGCCAGCAGCTTAACGGATATGGGGATCAATGAGCAGTTCTTC. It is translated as CASSLTDMGINEQFF.

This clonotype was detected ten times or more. This chain's CDR3 is CSAQNLLGLAGGMGNEQFF. As DNA, the CDR3 is TGCAGTGCCCAAAATCTCCTGGGACTAGCGGGAGGGATGGGGAATGAGCAGTTCTTC. This chain links TRBV20-1 with TRBJ2-1; 16 bases agree with TRBD2. The CDR3 has 19 amino acids. V shed 6 bases, J shed 7 bases, and the junction held 18 bases outside the gene matches. CDR1 and CDR2 (germline): DFQATT, SNEGSKA (reference sequence).

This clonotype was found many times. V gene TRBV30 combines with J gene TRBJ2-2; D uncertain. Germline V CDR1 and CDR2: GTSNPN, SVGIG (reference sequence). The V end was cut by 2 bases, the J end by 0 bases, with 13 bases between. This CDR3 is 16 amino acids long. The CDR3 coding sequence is TGTGCCTGGAGTCCCCAAACGGCCCCGAACACCGGGGAGCTGTTTTTT. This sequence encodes CAWSPQTAPNTGELFF.

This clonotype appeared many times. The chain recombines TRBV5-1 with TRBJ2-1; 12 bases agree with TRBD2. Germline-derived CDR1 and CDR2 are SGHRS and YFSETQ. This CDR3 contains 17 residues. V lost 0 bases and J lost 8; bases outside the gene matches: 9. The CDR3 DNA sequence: TGCGCCAGCAGCTTGGGGGCTAGCGGGAGGGCCGGGGATGAGCAGTTCTTC. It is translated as CASSLGASGRAGDEQFF.

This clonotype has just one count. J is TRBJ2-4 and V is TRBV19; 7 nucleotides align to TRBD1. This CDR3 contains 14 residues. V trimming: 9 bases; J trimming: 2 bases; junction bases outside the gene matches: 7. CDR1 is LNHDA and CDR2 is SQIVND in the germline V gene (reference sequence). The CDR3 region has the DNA TGTGCCAGCGCAAGGGGACAGCCCAAAAACATTCAGTACTTC. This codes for CASARGQPKNIQYF. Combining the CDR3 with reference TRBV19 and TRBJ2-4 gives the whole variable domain DGGITQSPKYLFRKEGQNVTLSCEQNLNHDAMYWYRQDPGQGLRLIYYSQIVNDFQKGDIAEGYSVSREKKESFPLTVTSAQKNPTAFYLCASARGQPKNIQYFGAGTRLSVL.

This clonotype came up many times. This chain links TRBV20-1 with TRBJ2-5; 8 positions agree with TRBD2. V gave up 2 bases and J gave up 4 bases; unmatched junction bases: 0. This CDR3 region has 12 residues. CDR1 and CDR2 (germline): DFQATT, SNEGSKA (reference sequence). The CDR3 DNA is TGCAGTGCTAGACTAGCGGGAGAGACCCAGTACTTC. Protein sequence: CSARLAGETQYF.

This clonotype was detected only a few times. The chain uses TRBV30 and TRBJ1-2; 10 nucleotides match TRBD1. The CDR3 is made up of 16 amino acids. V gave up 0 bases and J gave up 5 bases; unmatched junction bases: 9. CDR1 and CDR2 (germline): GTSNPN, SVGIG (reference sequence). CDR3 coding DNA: TGTGCCTGGAGTGTACGTCCCGGGACAGGGGTTTATGGCTACACCTTC. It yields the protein CAWSVRPGTGVYGYTF.

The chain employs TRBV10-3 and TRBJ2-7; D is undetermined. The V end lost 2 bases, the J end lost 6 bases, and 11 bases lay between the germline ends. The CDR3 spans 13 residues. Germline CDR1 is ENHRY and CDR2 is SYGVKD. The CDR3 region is CAISEELVLEQYF. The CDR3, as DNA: TGTGCCATCAGTGAGGAATTAGTACTCGAGCAGTACTTC.

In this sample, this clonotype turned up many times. CDR3 in amino acids: CASSLSGPNTFSEAFF. The CDR3 DNA reads as TGTGCCAGCAGTTTATCGGGACCCAACACATTTTCTGAAGCTTTCTTT. This chain joins TRBV28 and TRBJ1-1; tentative D call: TRBD1 (5 bases). Germline V gives CDR1 MDHEN, CDR2 SYDVKM. The CDR3 has 16 residues. Between the trimmed V and J ends, which lost 1 base and 6 bases, there was a span of 18 bases.

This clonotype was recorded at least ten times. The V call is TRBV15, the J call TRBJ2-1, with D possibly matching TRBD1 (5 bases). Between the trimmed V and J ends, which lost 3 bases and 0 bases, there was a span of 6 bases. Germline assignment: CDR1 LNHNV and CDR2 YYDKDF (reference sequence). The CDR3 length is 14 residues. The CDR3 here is CATSRTVSYNEQFF. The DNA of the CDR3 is TGTGCCACCAGCAGGACAGTCTCCTACAATGAGCAGTTCTTC.

CDR3 region: CASSPAGVQRYEQYF. In DNA form, the CDR3 reads TGCGCCAGCAGCCCGGCCGGCGTACAACGCTACGAGCAGTACTTC. This sequence joins TRBV4-1 and TRBJ2-7; the D is unclear. CDR3 length: 15 amino acids. Germline V gene lookup returns CDR1 MGHRA and CDR2 YSYEKL. The V gene lost 4 bases and the J gene lost 3 bases, with 16 bases spanning the gap.

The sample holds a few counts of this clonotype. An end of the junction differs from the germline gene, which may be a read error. CDR3 in DNA: TGTGCCAGCAGCTTAGATCTTACTAGCCCCGGGGAGCTGCTTTTT. Encoded protein: CASSLDLTSPGELLF. The chain combines TRBV11-2 with TRBJ2-2; possible D gene TRBD2, 6 bases. Germline V gene data show CDR1 as SGHAT and CDR2 as FQNNGV. The CDR3 has 15 amino acids.

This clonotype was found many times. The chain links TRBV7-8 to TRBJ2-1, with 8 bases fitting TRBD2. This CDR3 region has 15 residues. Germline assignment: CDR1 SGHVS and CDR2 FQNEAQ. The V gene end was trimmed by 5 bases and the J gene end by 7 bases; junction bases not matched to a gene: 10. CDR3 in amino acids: CASSRSGTSFNEQFF. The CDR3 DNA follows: TGTGCCAGCAGCCGCTCCGGGACTAGTTTTAATGAGCAGTTCTTC.

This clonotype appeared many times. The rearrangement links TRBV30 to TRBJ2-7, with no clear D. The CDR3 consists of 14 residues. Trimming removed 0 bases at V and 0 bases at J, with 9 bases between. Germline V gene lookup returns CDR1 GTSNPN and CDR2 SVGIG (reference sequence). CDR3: CAWSVDQLSYEQYF. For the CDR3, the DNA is TGTGCCTGGAGTGTGGACCAACTCTCCTACGAGCAGTACTTC.

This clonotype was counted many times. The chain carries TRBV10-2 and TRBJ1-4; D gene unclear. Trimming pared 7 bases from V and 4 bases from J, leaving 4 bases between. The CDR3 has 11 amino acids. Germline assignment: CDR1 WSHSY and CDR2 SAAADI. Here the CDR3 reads CASTDNEKLFF. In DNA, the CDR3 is TGCGCCAGCACCGATAATGAAAAACTGTTTTTT.